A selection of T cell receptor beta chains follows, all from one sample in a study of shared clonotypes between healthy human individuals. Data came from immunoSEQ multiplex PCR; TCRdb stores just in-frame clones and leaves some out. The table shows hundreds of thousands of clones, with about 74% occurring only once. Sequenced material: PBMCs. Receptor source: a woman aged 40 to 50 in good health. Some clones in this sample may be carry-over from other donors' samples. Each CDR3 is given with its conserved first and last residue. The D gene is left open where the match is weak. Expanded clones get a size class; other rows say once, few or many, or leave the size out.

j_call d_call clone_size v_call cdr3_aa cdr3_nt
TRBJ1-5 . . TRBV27 CASSLRSYSNQPQHF TGTGCCAGCAGTTTACGGAGTTATAGCAATCAGCCCCAGCATTTT
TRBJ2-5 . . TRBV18 CASSPSGGGETQYF TGTGCCAGCTCACCATCAGGGGGAGGCGAGACCCAGTACTTC
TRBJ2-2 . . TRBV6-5 CASSYAGRGSGELFF TGTGCCAGCAGTTACGCGGGAAGGGGGTCCGGGGAGCTGTTTTTT
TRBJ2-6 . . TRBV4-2 CASSPWSVSSGANVLTF TGTGCCAGCAGTCCTTGGAGCGTGAGCTCTGGGGCCAACGTCCTGACTTTC
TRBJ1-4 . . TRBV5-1 CASSAGQTLMRKLFF TGCGCCAGCAGCGCAGGCCAAACACTAATGAGGAAACTGTTTTTT
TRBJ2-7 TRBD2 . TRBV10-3 CAISAPLAGGGEQYF TGTGCCATCAGTGCCCCACTAGCGGGAGGTGGCGAGCAGTACTTC
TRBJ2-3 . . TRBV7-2 CASSLAGGGDSETQYF TGTGCCAGCAGCTTAGCTGGAGGAGGAGATAGTGAGACGCAGTATTTT
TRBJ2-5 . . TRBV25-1 CASSDPGLETQYF TGTGCCAGCAGTGACCCCGGGTTGGAGACCCAGTACTTC
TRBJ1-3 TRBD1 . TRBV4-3 CASSQGQEGNTIYF TGCGCCAGCAGCCAGGGACAGGAAGGAAACACCATATATTTT
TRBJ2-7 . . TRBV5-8 CASSYSQGTYEQYF TGTGCCAGCAGTTACTCGCAGGGGACTTACGAGCAGTACTTC
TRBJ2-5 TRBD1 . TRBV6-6 CASSKTGGVGETQYF TGTGCCAGCAGTAAAACAGGGGGAGTGGGAGAGACCCAGTACTTC
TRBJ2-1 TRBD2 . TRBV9 CASSSSGTTNEQFF TGTGCCAGCAGCTCCTCCGGGACTACCAATGAGCAGTTCTTC
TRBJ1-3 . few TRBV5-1 CASSLDGNSGNTIYF TGCGCCAGCAGCTTAGACGGAAACTCTGGAAACACCATATATTTT
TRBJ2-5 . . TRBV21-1 CASSKGWAGMETQYF TGTGCCAGCAGCAAAGGGTGGGCAGGGATGGAGACCCAGTACTTC
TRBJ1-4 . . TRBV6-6 CASSHGSRTTNEKLFF TGTGCCAGCAGCCACGGTTCTCGTACAACTAATGAAAAACTGTTTTTT
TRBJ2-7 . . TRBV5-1 CASSLTPLANSYEQYF TGCGCCAGCAGCTTGACTCCCCTAGCGAACTCCTACGAGCAGTACTTC
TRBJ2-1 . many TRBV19 CASSNHNEQFF TGTGCCAGTAGTAACCACAATGAGCAGTTCTTC
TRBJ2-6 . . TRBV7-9 CASRRVDVANVLTF TGTGCCAGCCGCAGGGTTGATGTGGCCAACGTCCTGACTTTC
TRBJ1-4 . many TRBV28 CASTSSRATNEKLFF TGTGCCAGCACCTCGTCCAGGGCAACTAATGAAAAACTGTTTTTT
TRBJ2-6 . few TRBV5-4 CASRLGYSGANVLTF TGTGCCAGCAGATTGGGGTACTCTGGGGCCAACGTCCTGACTTTC
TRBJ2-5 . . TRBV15 CATSRDPPRRGVEETQYF TGTGCCACCAGCAGAGATCCCCCCCGGCGCGGGGTGGAAGAGACCCAGTACTTC
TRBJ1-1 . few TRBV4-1 CASSPRTQLNTEAFF TGCGCCAGCAGCCCGAGGACCCAACTGAACACTGAAGCTTTCTTT
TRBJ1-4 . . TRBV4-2 CASGRQPNEKLFF TGTGCCAGCGGGAGACAGCCTAATGAAAAACTGTTTTTT
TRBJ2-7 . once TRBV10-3 CAISDPGLHEQYF TGTGCCATCAGTGATCCCGGGTTGCACGAGCAGTACTTC
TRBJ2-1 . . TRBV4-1 CASSQGFSVYNEQFF TGCGCCAGCAGCCAAGGATTTAGCGTATACAATGAGCAGTTCTTC
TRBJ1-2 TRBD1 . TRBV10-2 CASSPRQGSRIYGYTF TGCGCCAGCAGCCCTAGACAGGGTAGTAGGATCTATGGCTACACCTTC
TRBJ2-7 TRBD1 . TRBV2 CASRGTGTYEQYF TGTGCCAGCAGGGGGACAGGGACCTACGAGCAGTACTTC
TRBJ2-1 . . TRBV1 CTSNRLAGPNEQFF TGCACCAGCAACCGACTAGCGGGACCTAATGAGCAGTTCTTC
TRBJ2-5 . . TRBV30 CAWSSGPRAQYF TGTGCCTGGAGTTCCGGACCGAGGGCCCAGTACTTC
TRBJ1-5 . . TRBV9 CASSVDGNQPQHF TGTGCCAGCAGCGTAGACGGCAATCAGCCCCAGCATTTT
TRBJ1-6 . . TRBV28 CASSPMRGAYNSPLHF TGTGCCAGCAGCCCGATGAGAGGGGCCTATAATTCACCCCTCCACTTT
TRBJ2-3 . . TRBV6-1 CASRPTRADTQYF TGTGCCAGCAGGCCTACCCGCGCAGATACGCAGTATTTT
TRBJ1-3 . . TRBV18 CASSLLDRNGNTIYF TGTGCCAGCTCACTACTAGACAGGAATGGAAACACCATATATTTT
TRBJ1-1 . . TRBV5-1 CASSLATGRTEAFF TGCGCCAGCAGCTTGGCCACAGGGCGCACTGAAGCTTTCTTT
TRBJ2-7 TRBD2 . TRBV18 CASSPGTSVVEQYF TGTGCCAGCTCACCCGGGACTAGCGTCGTCGAGCAGTACTTC
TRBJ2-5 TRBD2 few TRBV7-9 CASSLWLAGGRETQYF TGTGCCAGCAGCTTATGGCTAGCGGGAGGTCGAGAGACCCAGTACTTC
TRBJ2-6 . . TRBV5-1 CASSLAMTNSGANVLTF TGCGCCAGCAGCTTGGCCATGACTAACTCTGGGGCCAACGTCCTGACTTTC
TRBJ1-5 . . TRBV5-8 CASSLRSARPQHF TGTGCCAGCAGCTTAAGGAGTGCCAGGCCCCAGCATTTT
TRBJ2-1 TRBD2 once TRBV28 CASSLAPASGSYNEQFF TGTGCCAGCAGTCTTGCCCCGGCTAGCGGGTCCTACAATGAGCAGTTCTTC
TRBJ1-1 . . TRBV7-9 CASSLVIREAFF TGTGCCAGCAGCTTAGTTATCCGTGAAGCTTTCTTT
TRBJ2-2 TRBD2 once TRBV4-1 CASSQGLAGGNTGELFF TGCGCCAGCAGCCAGGGACTAGCGGGAGGGAACACCGGGGAGCTGTTTTTT
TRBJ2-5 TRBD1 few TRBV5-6 CASSPDRDSEETQYF TGTGCCAGCAGCCCGGACAGGGACTCTGAGGAGACCCAGTACTTC